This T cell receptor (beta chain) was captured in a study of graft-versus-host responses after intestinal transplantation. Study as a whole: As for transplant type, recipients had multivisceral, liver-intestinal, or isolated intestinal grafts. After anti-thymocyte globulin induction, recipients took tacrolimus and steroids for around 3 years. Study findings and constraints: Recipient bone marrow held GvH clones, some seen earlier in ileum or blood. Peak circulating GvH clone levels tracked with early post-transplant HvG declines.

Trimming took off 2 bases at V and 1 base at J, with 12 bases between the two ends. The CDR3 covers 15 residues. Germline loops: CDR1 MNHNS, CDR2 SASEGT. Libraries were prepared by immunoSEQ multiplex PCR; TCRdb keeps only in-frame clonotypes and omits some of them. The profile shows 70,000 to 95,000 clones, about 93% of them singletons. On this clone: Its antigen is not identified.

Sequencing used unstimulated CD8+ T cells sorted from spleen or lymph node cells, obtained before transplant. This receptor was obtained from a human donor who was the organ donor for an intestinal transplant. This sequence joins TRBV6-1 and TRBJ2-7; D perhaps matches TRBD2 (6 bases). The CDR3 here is CASSESGGGSYEQYF. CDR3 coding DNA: TGTGCCAGCAGTGAATCCGGGGGTGGGTCCTACGAGCAGTACTTC.